Reported below is one TCR beta chain. The CDR3 loop spans 17 amino acids. Germline values: CDR1 MNHNS, CDR2 SASEGT. Trimming took 3 bases from V and 0 from J, leaving 15 bases between them. The repertoire was sequenced with immunoSEQ multiplex PCR; TCRdb's copy has only in-frame clones and lacks some. The sample lists more than 65,000 clones; 70% to 90% were seen once. This entry belongs to a study of OX40 agonist ivuxolimab in advanced cancers. Study overall: Dose-escalation cases comprised hepatocellular carcinoma, melanoma, renal cell or head and neck cancer.

The material sequenced was CD4+ or CD8+ T cells sorted from blood, taken in a trial of the OX40 agonist ivuxolimab. The gene calls are TRBV6-1 and TRBJ1-3; the D gene is possibly TRBD1 (5 bases). The TCR sequence derives from an adult with an advanced solid tumor such as melanoma, head and neck, liver or kidney cancer. The CDR3 DNA reads as TGTGCCAGCAGTGATACCTTCCGACAGAACTCTGGAAACACCATATATTTT. Protein sequence: CASSDTFRQNSGNTIYF.